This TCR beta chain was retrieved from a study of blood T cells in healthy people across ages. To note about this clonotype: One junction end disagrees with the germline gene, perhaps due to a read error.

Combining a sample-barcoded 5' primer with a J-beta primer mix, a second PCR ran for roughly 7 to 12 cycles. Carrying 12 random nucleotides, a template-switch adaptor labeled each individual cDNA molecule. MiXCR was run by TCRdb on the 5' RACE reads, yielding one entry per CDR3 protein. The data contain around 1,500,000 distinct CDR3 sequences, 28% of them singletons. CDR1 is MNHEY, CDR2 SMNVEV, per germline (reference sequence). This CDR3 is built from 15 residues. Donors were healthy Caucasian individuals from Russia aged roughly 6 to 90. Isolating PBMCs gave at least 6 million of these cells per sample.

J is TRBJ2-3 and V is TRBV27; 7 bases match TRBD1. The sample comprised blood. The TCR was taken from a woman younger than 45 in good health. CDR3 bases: TGTGCCGGCAGTCCCCGACAGGGTCTCGCAGATACGCAGTATTTT. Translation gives CAGSPRQGLADTQYF.